Shown below are 10 T cell receptor beta chains from a single sample sequenced in a study of control samples from healthy donors and cancer patients. The protocol was immunoSEQ multiplex PCR, while the TCRdb copy is restricted to in-frame clones and leaves out a portion. The table shows about 140,000 clones, with about nine tenths occurring only once. Material: blood. The receptors were sampled from a woman younger than 45 in good health.

The rearrangement uses TRBV2 and TRBJ2-2; 12 bases are a match to TRBD2. The germline CDR1 and CDR2 sequences are SNHLY and FYNNEI. The ends lost 6 bases at V and 1 base at J; junction bases unmatched: 3. The CDR3 is 16 residues long. The CDR3 spells CASSLLAGGNTGELFF. The CDR3 DNA is TGTGCCAGCAGCCTACTAGCGGGGGGGAACACCGGGGAGCTGTTTTTT.

This rearrangement joins TRBV29-1 to TRBJ2-1; no definite D call. Germline CDR1 and CDR2: SQVTM and ANQGSEA. This CDR3 comprises 12 residues. Trimming shortened V by 8 bases and J by 1 base, and 9 bases separated the two germline ends. In DNA form, the CDR3 reads TGCAGCTCCGCCGGGTCCTACAATGAGCAGTTCTTC. Amino acids: CSSAGSYNEQFF.

This sequence joins TRBV30 and TRBJ2-1; D is ambiguous. Germline CDR1 is GTSNPN and CDR2 is SVGIG (reference sequence). This CDR3 is 12 amino acids long. Trimming removed 5 bases at V and 0 bases at J, with 5 bases between. CDR3 sequence (DNA): TGTGCCTGGGCGAACTCCTACAATGAGCAGTTCTTC. It codes for CAWANSYNEQFF. The full variable domain, with the rest looked up from reference TRBV30 and TRBJ2-1, is SQTIHQWPATLVQPVGSPLSLECTVEGTSNPNLYWYRQAAGRGLQLLFYSVGIGQISSEVPQNLSASRPQDRQFILSSKKLLLSDSGFYLCAWANSYNEQFFGPGTRLTVL.

The rearrangement links TRBV7-9 to TRBJ1-1; no firm D call. CDR1 and CDR2 from the germline V gene are SEHNR and FQNEAQ (reference sequence). This CDR3 spans 13 amino acids. Deletions cut 6 bases from V and 2 bases from J, with 10 bases between. The CDR3 reads CASRLDGNTEAFF. The CDR3 DNA sequence: TGTGCCAGCAGACTGGACGGAAACACTGAAGCTTTCTTT.

The chain combines TRBV14 with TRBJ2-7; D is perhaps TRBD1 or TRBD2 (6 bases each). Deletions cut 4 bases from V and 5 bases from J, with 18 bases between. Germline V CDR1 and CDR2: SGHDN, FVKESK. The CDR3 consists of 15 residues. CDR3 DNA: TGTGCCAGCAGCCGGACTACAGGGTATCACCACGAGCAGTACTTC. Translation gives CASSRTTGYHHEQYF.

This sequence joins TRBV9 and TRBJ2-2; D may be TRBD2 (6 bases). Germline V gene data show CDR1 as SGDLS and CDR2 as YYNGEE. The CDR3 is made up of 13 amino acids. V was trimmed by 2 bases and J by 4 bases, leaving 6 bases between them. The CDR3 reads CASSVGGTGELFF. The CDR3 nucleotides read TGTGCCAGCAGCGTGGGGGGCACCGGGGAGCTGTTTTTT. Filled out from reference TRBV9 and TRBJ2-2, the complete variable domain reads DSGVTQTPKHLITATGQRVTLRCSPRSGDLSVYWYQQSLDQGLQFLIQYYNGEERAKGNILERFSAQQFPDLHSELNLSSLELGDSALYFCASSVGGTGELFFGEGSRLTVL.

The chain employs TRBV6-5 and TRBJ1-6; D may be TRBD1 (5 bases). CDR1 and CDR2 (germline): MNHEY, SVGAGI. V lost 6 bases, J lost 5 bases, and 14 bases lay in between. This CDR3 has 15 residues. Here the CDR3 reads CASRQKGNDNSPLHF. The CDR3 DNA reads as TGTGCCAGCAGGCAAAAGGGGAATGATAATTCACCCCTCCACTTT.

The chain has TRBV28 and TRBJ2-6, with 16 nucleotides matching TRBD2. CDR1 is MDHEN, CDR2 SYDVKM, per germline. V trimming: 1 base; J trimming: 0 bases; junction bases outside the gene matches: 15. The CDR3 is made up of 24 amino acids. CDR3 amino acids: CASSLYWGLAGGRPRSSGANVLTF. Written as DNA, the CDR3 is TGTGCCAGCAGTTTATATTGGGGACTAGCGGGAGGGAGACCCCGAAGCTCTGGGGCCAACGTCCTGACTTTC. Variable domain in full (rest from reference TRBV28 and TRBJ2-6): DVKVTQSSRYLVKRTGEKVFLECVQDMDHENMFWYRQDPGLGLRLIYFSYDVKMKEKGDIPEGYSVSREKKERFSLILESASTNQTSMYLCASSLYWGLAGGRPRSSGANVLTFGAGSRLTVL.

This clone appeared once. Written as DNA, the CDR3 is TGCGCCAGCAGCCAGGCTATAACTAGCACAGATACGCAGTATTTT. Translated: CASSQAITSTDTQYF. V gene TRBV5-1 combines with J gene TRBJ2-3, with D uncertain. This CDR3 is 15 amino acids long. V was trimmed by 4 bases and J by 0 bases, leaving 12 bases between them. Germline loops: CDR1 SGHRS, CDR2 YFSETQ.

The genes are TRBV19 and TRBJ2-3; perhaps TRBD2 as D (5 bases). This CDR3 region has 13 residues. CDR1 and CDR2 (germline): LNHDA, SQIVND (reference sequence). The V end lost 1 base, the J end lost 3 bases, and 5 bases lay between the germline ends. The CDR3 nucleotides read TGTGCCAGTAGTATAGCGGGAACAGATACGCAGTATTTT. It is translated as CASSIAGTDTQYF.